This T cell receptor (beta chain) was recorded in a study of cytomegalovirus exposure and HLA in healthy donors. Study-wide points: Accounts indicate the classifier identified cytomegalovirus status with strong specificity and sensitivity.

13 Jbeta primers and 60 Vbeta primers were used for the PCR. Clones were sequenced by immunoSEQ multiplex PCR, and TCRdb holds only the in-frame ones, with some missing. The data show 90,000 to 120,000 clones, with just under 75% seen just once and about 2.5% held by the top ten. The CDR3 totals 14 residues. In germline, CDR1 is LNHDA, CDR2 SQIVND (reference sequence). Unmatched junction bases numbered 13, after V lost 9 bases and J lost 6 bases. To note about this clone: The antigen remains unidentified.

Material for sequencing was PBMCs. The V gene is TRBV19, the J gene TRBJ1-1; 7 bases match TRBD1. The sequence derives from a man aged 50 to 60 in good health and CMV-seropositive. The CDR3 sequence: CASNRGFFMPEAFF. CDR3 nucleotide sequence: TGTGCCAGCAACAGGGGCTTTTTTATGCCTGAAGCTTTCTTT. The complete variable domain, with remaining parts taken from reference TRBV19 and TRBJ1-1, reads DGGITQSPKYLFRKEGQNVTLSCEQNLNHDAMYWYRQDPGQGLRLIYYSQIVNDFQKGDIAEGYSVSREKKESFPLTVTSAQKNPTAFYLCASNRGFFMPEAFFGQGTRLTVV.